The clone carrying this TCR beta chain turned up a few times. Its antigen is still unknown. Per germline, CDR1 LGHDT and CDR2 YNNKEL (reference sequence). V was clipped by 3 bases and J by 3 bases; unmatched bases: 2. The CDR3 has 14 residues. MiXCR, applied by TCRdb to the RT-PCR reads, yields one record per CDR3 protein. This table holds about 780,000 distinct CDR3 sequences, under 20% found once. This specimen comes from a study of response to subunit inactivated influenza vaccine. Findings of the study overall: Authors suggested seasonal influenza vaccinations each recruit few new T cells.

The V and J genes are TRBV3-1 and TRBJ2-4, with 7 bases aligning to TRBD2. This clonotype was obtained from a middle-aged man who received an inactivated influenza vaccine. The material sequenced was PBMCs from blood, taken around 5 days after vaccination. CDR3 nucleotides: TGTGCCAGCAGCCATTCGGGGGGCAAAAACATTCAGTACTTC. Amino acid sequence: CASSHSGGKNIQYF.